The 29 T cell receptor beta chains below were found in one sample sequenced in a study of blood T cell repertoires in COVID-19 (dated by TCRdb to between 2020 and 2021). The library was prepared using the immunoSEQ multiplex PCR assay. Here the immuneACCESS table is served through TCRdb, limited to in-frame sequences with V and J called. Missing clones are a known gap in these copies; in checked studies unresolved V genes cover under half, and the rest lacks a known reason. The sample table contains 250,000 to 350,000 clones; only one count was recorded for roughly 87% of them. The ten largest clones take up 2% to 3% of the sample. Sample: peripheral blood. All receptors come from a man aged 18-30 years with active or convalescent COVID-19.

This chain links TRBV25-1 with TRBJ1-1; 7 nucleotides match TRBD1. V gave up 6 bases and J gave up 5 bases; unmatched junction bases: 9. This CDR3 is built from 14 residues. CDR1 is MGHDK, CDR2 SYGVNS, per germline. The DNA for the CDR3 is TGTGCCAGCAGGGCCGGACAGGTAAAAACTGAAGCTTTCTTT. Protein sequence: CASRAGQVKTEAFF.

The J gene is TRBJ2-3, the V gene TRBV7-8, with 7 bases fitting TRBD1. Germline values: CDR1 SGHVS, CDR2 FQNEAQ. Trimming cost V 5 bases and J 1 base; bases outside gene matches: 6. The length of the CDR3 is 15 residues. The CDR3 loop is CASSRNRGGTDTQYF. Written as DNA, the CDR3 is TGTGCCAGCAGCAGAAACAGGGGCGGCACAGATACGCAGTATTTT.

CDR3 DNA sequence: TGTGCCAGCAGCTTAAAGACAGGGGACACCGGGGAGCTGTTTTTT. Translated, it gives CASSLKTGDTGELFF. J is TRBJ2-2 and V is TRBV13, with 8 bases identical to TRBD1. This CDR3 is 15 amino acids long. CDR1 is PRHDT and CDR2 is FYEKMQ in the germline V gene (reference sequence). The V gene end was trimmed by 2 bases and the J gene end by 3 bases; junction bases not matched to a gene: 2.

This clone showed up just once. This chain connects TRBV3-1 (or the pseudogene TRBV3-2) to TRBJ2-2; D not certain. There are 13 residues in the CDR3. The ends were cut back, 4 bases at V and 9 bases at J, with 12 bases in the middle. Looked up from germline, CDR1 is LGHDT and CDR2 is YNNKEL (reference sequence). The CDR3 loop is CASSPPGYRELFF. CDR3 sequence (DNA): TGTGCCAGCAGCCCGCCCGGGTACCGGGAGCTGTTTTTT.

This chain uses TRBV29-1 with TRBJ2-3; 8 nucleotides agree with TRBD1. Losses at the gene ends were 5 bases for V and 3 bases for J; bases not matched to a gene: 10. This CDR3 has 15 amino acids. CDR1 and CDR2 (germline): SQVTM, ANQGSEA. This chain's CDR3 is CSVTVGQGATDTQYF. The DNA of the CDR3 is TGCAGCGTTACCGTTGGGCAGGGGGCGACAGATACGCAGTATTTT.

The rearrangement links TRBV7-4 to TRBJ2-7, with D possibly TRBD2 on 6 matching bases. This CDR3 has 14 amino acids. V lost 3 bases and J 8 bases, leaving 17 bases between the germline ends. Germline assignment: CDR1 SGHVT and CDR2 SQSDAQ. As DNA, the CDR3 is TGTGCCAGCAGCTTTGGGGGGAACATAGGCAAGCAGTACTTC. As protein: CASSFGGNIGKQYF.

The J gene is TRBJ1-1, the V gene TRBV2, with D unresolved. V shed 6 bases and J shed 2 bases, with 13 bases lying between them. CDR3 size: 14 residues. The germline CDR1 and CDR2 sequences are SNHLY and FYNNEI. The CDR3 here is CASSTVTDNTEAFF. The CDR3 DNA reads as TGTGCCAGCAGCACAGTGACCGACAACACTGAAGCTTTCTTT.

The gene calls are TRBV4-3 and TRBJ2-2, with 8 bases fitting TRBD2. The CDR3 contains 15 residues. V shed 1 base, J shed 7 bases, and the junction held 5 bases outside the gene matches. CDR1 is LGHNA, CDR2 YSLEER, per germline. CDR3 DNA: TGCGCCAGCAGCCAAGTGGCGGGGGGCTTCGGGGAGCTGTTTTTT. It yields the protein CASSQVAGGFGELFF.

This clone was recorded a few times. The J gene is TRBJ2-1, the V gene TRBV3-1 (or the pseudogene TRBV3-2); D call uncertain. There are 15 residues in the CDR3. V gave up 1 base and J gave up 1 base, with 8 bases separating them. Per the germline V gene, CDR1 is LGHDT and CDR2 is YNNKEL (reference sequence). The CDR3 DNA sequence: TGTGCCAGCAGCCAAGCCCCAGGATCCTACAATGAGCAGTTCTTC. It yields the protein CASSQAPGSYNEQFF.

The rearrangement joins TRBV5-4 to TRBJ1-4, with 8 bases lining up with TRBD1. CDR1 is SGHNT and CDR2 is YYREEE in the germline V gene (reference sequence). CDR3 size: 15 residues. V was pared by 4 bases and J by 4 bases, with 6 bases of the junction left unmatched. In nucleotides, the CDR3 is TGTGCCAGCAGCAACCCGGGACAGGATAATGAAAAACTGTTTTTT. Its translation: CASSNPGQDNEKLFF.

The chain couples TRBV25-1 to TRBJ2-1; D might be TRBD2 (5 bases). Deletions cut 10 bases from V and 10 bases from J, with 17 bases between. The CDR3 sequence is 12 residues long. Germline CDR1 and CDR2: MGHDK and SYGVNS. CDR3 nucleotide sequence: TGTGCCACCCAACTAGGAGGTTTCGAGCAGTTCTTC. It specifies CATQLGGFEQFF.

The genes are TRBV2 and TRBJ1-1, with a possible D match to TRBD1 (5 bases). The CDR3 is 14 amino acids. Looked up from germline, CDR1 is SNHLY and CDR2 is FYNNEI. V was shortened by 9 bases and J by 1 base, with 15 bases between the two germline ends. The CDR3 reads CASDWGVGNTEAFF. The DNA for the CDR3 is TGTGCCAGTGATTGGGGGGTGGGGAACACTGAAGCTTTCTTT.

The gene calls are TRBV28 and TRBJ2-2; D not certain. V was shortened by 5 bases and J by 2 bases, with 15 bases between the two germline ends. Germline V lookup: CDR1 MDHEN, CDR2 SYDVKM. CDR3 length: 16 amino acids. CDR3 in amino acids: CASSVGLRLNTGELFF. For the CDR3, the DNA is TGTGCCAGCAGTGTGGGCCTAAGATTAAACACCGGGGAGCTGTTTTTT.

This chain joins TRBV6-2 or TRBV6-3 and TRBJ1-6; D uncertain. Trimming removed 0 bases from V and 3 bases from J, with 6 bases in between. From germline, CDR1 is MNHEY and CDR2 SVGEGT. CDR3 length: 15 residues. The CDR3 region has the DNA TGTGCCAGCAGTTACTCGTCGGTCTATAATTCACCCCTCCACTTT. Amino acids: CASSYSSVYNSPLHF.

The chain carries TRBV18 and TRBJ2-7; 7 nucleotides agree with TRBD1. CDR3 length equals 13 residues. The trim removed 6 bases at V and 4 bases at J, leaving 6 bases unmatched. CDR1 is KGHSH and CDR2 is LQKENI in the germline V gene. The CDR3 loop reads CASSVQGSYEQYF. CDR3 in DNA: TGTGCCAGCTCGGTACAGGGGTCTTACGAGCAGTACTTC.

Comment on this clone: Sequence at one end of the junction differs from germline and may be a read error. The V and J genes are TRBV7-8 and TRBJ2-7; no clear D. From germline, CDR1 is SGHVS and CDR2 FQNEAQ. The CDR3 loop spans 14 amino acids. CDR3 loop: CASSLGVGSNEQHF. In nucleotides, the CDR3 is TGTGCCAGCAGCTTAGGCGTGGGCAGCAACGAGCAGCACTTC.

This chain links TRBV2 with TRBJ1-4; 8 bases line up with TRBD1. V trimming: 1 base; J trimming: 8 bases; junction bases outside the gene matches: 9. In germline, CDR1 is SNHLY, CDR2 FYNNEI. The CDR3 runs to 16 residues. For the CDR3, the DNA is TGTGCCAGCAGTGAAGGATCGACAGGGGTTGGAGAAAAACTGTTTTTT. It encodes CASSEGSTGVGEKLFF. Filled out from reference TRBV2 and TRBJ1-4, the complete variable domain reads EPEVTQTPSHQVTQMGQEVILRCVPISNHLYFYWYRQILGQKVEFLVSFYNNEISEKSEIFDDQFSVERPDGSNFTLKIRSTKLEDSAMYFCASSEGSTGVGEKLFFGSGTQLSVL.

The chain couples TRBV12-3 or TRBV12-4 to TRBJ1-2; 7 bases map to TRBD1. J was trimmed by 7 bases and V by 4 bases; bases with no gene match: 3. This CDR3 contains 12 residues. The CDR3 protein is CASSYNRGGYTF. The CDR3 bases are TGTGCCAGCAGTTATAACAGGGGTGGCTACACCTTC.

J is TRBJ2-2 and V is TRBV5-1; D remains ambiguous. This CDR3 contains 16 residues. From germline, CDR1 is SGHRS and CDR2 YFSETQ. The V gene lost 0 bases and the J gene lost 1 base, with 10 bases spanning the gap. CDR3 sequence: CASSLAQPLNTGELFF. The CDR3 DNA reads TGCGCCAGCAGCTTGGCACAGCCTTTGAACACCGGGGAGCTGTTTTTT.

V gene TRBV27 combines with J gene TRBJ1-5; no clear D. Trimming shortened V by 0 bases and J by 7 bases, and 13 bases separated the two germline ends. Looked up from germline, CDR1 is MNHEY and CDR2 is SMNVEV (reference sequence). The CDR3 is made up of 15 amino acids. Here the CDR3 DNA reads TGTGCCAGCAGTTTATCCCACTCGACAAAACAGCCCCAGCATTTT. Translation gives CASSLSHSTKQPQHF.

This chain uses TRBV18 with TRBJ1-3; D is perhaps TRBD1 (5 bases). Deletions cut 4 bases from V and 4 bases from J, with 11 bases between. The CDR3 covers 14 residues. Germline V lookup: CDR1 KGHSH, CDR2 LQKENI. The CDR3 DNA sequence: TGTGCCAGCTCACAGACAGAGACAGGAAACACCATATATTTT. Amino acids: CASSQTETGNTIYF.

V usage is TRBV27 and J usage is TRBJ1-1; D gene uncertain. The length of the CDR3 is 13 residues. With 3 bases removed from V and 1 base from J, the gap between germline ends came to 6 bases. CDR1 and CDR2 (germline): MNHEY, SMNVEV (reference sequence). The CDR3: CASSFGPNTEAFF. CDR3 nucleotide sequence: TGTGCCAGCAGTTTCGGTCCGAACACTGAAGCTTTCTTT.

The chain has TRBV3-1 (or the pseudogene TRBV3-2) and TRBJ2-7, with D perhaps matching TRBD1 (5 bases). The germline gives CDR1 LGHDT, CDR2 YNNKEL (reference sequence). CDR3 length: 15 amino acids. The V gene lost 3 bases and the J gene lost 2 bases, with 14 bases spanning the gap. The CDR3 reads CASSHKDPDTYEQYF. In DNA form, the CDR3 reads TGTGCCAGCAGCCATAAAGACCCGGACACCTACGAGCAGTACTTC.

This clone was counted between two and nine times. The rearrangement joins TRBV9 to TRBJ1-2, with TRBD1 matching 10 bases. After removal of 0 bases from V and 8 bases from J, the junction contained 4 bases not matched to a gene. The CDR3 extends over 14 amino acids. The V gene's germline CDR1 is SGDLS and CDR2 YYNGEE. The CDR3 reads CASSVGTGGSGYTF. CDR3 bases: TGTGCCAGCAGCGTAGGGACAGGGGGATCCGGCTACACCTTC.

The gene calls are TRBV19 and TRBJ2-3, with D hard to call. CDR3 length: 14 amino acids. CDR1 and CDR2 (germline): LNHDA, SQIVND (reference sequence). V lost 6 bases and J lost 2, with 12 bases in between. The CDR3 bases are TGTGCCAGTAGCCAAGAAAGCTACACAGATACGCAGTATTTT. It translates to CASSQESYTDTQYF.

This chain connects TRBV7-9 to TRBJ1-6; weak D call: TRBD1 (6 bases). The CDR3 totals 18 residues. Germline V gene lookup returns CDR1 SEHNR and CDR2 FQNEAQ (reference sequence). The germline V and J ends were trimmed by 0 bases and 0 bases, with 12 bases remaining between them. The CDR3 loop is CASSLAPGAGSYNSPLHF. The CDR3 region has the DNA TGTGCCAGCAGCTTAGCGCCAGGGGCCGGCTCCTATAATTCACCCCTCCACTTT.

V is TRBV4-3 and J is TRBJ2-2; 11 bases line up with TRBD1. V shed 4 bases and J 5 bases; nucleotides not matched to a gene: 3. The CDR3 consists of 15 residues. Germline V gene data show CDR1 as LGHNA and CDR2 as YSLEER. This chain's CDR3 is CASSLRDRGTGELFF. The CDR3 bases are TGCGCCAGCAGCCTCCGGGACAGGGGGACCGGGGAGCTGTTTTTT.

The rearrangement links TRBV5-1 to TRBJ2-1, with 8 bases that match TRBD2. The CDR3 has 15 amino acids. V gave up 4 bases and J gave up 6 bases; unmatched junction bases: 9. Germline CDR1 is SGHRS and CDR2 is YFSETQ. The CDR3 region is CASSTEAGAFNEQFF. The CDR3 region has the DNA TGCGCCAGCAGCACCGAAGCGGGAGCTTTCAATGAGCAGTTCTTC.

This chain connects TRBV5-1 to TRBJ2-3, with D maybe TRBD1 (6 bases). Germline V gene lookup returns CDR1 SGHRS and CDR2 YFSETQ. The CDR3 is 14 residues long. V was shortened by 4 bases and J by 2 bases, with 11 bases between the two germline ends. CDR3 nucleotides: TGCGCCAGCAGCCGACAGGATCTCACAGATACGCAGTATTTT. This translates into CASSRQDLTDTQYF.